The sequence of this T cell receptor (beta chain) was determined in a study of blood T cell repertoires in COVID-19. The method was immunoSEQ multiplex PCR; TCRdb's version includes in-frame clones alone and lacks a portion of them. The sample carries about 190,000 clones, approximately 91% recorded once. CDR1 is SGDLS and CDR2 is YYNGEE in the germline V gene. Trimming left V 4 bases short and J 0 bases short, with 10 bases between. This CDR3 is built from 14 residues. This clonotype was sampled from a man aged 25 to 40 with acute or convalescent COVID-19. The chain combines TRBV9 with TRBJ1-2; D gene unclear. The sample comprised peripheral blood. The CDR3 is CASSLGPPNYGYTF. The CDR3 DNA is TGTGCCAGCAGCCTAGGGCCGCCTAACTATGGCTACACCTTC.